The 16 T cell receptor beta chains below were found in one sample sequenced in a study of blood T cells in healthy people across ages. The authors ran a second PCR of roughly 6 to 12 cycles using a sample-barcoded 5' primer and a J-beta primer mix. Using its own MiXCR run on the 5' RACE reads, TCRdb lists one record per CDR3 protein. The sample lists about 760,000 distinct CDR3 sequences, roughly 56% occurring once. The specimen was blood. The receptors shown here come from a man aged 35 to 55 in good health.

V is TRBV4-3 and J is TRBJ1-2; D remains ambiguous. Germline CDR1 reads LGHNA; CDR2 reads YSLEER. V lost 0 bases to trimming and J lost 13 bases, with 15 bases between them. CDR3 length: 13 residues. DNA of the CDR3: TGCGCCAGCAGCCAAGATGTGGCCCGCCTCTGCACCTTC. This codes for CASSQDVARLCTF.

This chain's CDR3 is CASSYSRGGQETQYF. In nucleotides, the CDR3 is TGTGCCAGCAGTTACTCAAGGGGGGGGCAAGAGACCCAGTACTTC. This chain links TRBV6-5 with TRBJ2-5; the D gene is possibly TRBD2 (7 bases). There are 15 residues in the CDR3. The V gene lost 0 bases and the J gene lost 2 bases, with 10 bases spanning the gap. Germline CDR1 is MNHEY and CDR2 is SVGAGI.

In its sample, this clonotype was seen a few times. The chain couples TRBV28 to TRBJ2-7; 10 bases align to TRBD2. Per the germline V gene, CDR1 is MDHEN and CDR2 is SYDVKM. The CDR3 length is 15 residues. V dropped 9 bases and J dropped 4; count of bases not matched to a gene: 12. The chain's CDR3 is CASWTSGQIPYEQYF. As DNA, the CDR3 is TGTGCCAGTTGGACTAGCGGTCAAATCCCTTACGAGCAGTACTTC.

The chain is built from TRBV12-3 or TRBV12-4 and TRBJ1-4; D unclear. The ends were cut back, 3 bases at V and 3 bases at J, with 8 bases in the middle. The CDR3 consists of 14 residues. CDR3 DNA: TGTGCCAGCAGTTTTCGGCATCCTAATGAAAAACTGTTTTTT. Protein product: CASSFRHPNEKLFF.

The sample holds a few counts of this clonotype. V usage is TRBV5-1 and J usage is TRBJ2-2; 10 bases are shared with TRBD1. V lost 3 bases and J lost 5; bases outside the gene matches: 10. Per the germline V gene, CDR1 is SGHRS and CDR2 is YFSETQ. The CDR3 extends over 17 amino acids. Here the CDR3 reads CASSSRTGGLQTGELFF. In nucleotides, the CDR3 is TGCGCCAGCAGCTCCCGGACAGGGGGGCTACAGACCGGGGAGCTGTTTTTT.

Notes on this clonotype: A much larger clone differs by one base, so this may be a read error. This sequence joins TRBV6-1 and TRBJ1-5, with 10 bases fitting TRBD1. The CDR3 loop spans 13 amino acids. The V segment lost 5 bases and the J segment 6 bases; nucleotides outside the gene matches: 1. Germline CDR1 is MNHNS and CDR2 is SASEGT. The CDR3 nucleotides are TGTGCCAGCAGTCGGACAGGGGGTCAGCCCCAGCATTTT. Translating it yields CASSRTGGQPQHF.

The sample holds many counts of this clonotype. A read error may explain this, as a much larger clone is one base away. The chain links TRBV9 to TRBJ2-5, with 9 bases matching TRBD1. CDR3 length: 13 amino acids. Germline trimming cut 3 bases from V and 3 bases from J; bases unmatched to any gene: 0. Germline V gives CDR1 SGDLS, CDR2 YYNGEE. CDR3 in amino acids: CASSGDREETQYF. In DNA, the CDR3 is TGTGCCAGCAGCGGGGACAGGGAAGAGACCCAGTACTTC.

The rearrangement uses TRBV20-1 and TRBJ2-5; D unresolved. CDR1 is DFQATT, CDR2 SNEGSKA, per germline (reference sequence). The CDR3 extends over 13 amino acids. The ends were cut back, 1 base at V and 2 bases at J, with 8 bases in the middle. The CDR3 nucleotides read TGCAGTGCTAGAGGTGCCATACAAGAGACCCAGTACTTC. Translated: CSARGAIQETQYF.

This rearrangement joins TRBV6-5 to TRBJ1-2; D uncertain. V dropped 6 bases and J dropped 3 bases, with 14 bases sitting between them. Germline values: CDR1 MNHEY, CDR2 SVGAGI. This CDR3 comprises 14 residues. Here the CDR3 reads CASRLGGSHYGYTF. As DNA, the CDR3 is TGTGCCAGCAGATTGGGAGGATCGCACTATGGCTACACCTTC.

This chain connects TRBV12-3 or TRBV12-4 to TRBJ2-1, with D unclear. The CDR3 has 17 residues. V was cut by 3 bases and J by 3 bases, with 18 bases left in between. As DNA, the CDR3 is TGTGCCAGCAGTTTCCGGTCAGGCGAAAACAGCTACAATGAGCAGTTCTTC. This sequence encodes CASSFRSGENSYNEQFF.

The CDR3 DNA reads as TGTGCCAGCCTGACTAGCGGGAGGGCCTACGAGCAGTACTTC. Translation: CASLTSGRAYEQYF. J is TRBJ2-7 and V is TRBV12-3 or TRBV12-4, with TRBD2 matching over 14 bases. This CDR3 region has 14 residues. J gave up 2 bases and V 8 bases, and 2 bases lay outside the gene matches.

The gene calls are TRBV20-1 and TRBJ2-1; the match to TRBD1 covers 10 bases. The V gene end was trimmed by 2 bases and the J gene end by 5 bases; junction bases not matched to a gene: 6. The CDR3 spans 15 residues. Germline values: CDR1 DFQATT, CDR2 SNEGSKA (reference sequence). DNA for the CDR3: TGCAGTGCTAGACTCGGGACAGGGGCTAACAATGAGCAGTTCTTC. The encoded protein is CSARLGTGANNEQFF.

The chain is built from TRBV27 and TRBJ2-7; 9 bases line up with TRBD1. This CDR3 comprises 14 residues. Trimming took 10 bases from V and 7 from J; bases not matched to a gene: 14. The germline CDR1 and CDR2 sequences are MNHEY and SMNVEV (reference sequence). The DNA of the CDR3 is TGTGCCACCCAACCGGGACAGGGCTACAATGAGCAGTACTTC. This codes for CATQPGQGYNEQYF.

The V gene is TRBV28, the J gene TRBJ1-4, with D possibly TRBD1 on 5 matching bases. Germline V CDR1 and CDR2: MDHEN, SYDVKM. The V end was cut by 6 bases, the J end by 5 bases, with 19 bases between. CDR3 length: 16 amino acids. CDR3 protein: CASRRNPGTTNEKLFF. In nucleotides, the CDR3 is TGTGCCAGCAGACGAAACCCCGGGACTACAAATGAAAAACTGTTTTTT.

The CDR3 protein is CASWTGTGDYEQYF. For the CDR3, the DNA is TGTGCCAGCTGGACCGGGACAGGGGATTACGAGCAGTACTTC. The rearrangement links TRBV2 to TRBJ2-7, with 10 bases identical to TRBD1. The V gene's germline CDR1 is SNHLY and CDR2 FYNNEI. This CDR3 contains 14 residues. J gave up 4 bases and V 8 bases, and 8 bases lay outside the gene matches.

The chain uses TRBV29-1 and TRBJ2-7; 8 nucleotides line up with TRBD1. This CDR3 has 14 amino acids. J was trimmed by 4 bases and V by 2 bases; bases with no gene match: 7. From germline, CDR1 is SQVTM and CDR2 ANQGSEA. Here the CDR3 DNA reads TGCAGCGTTGAAATACAGGGGGTAATGTACGAGCAGTACTTC. This translates into CSVEIQGVMYEQYF.